What follows are 14 T cell receptor beta chains derived from one specimen sequenced in a study of T cells in Graves' hyperthyroidism and ophthalmopathy. It was RNA transcripts that yielded the amplified TCR beta CDR3 regions. RT-PCR in the first round (using the HTBI primer set) targeted the TCR CDR3. TCRdb recomputed calls from the multiplex PCR reads with MiXCR, one row per CDR3 protein. The sample has hundreds of thousands of distinct CDR3 sequences, around 13% seen once; the top ten hold 4.5% to 6%. The specimen sequenced was blood. Source of these receptors: a woman aged 25 to 39 with Graves' hyperthyroidism that later progressed to Graves' ophthalmopathy.

This clonotype was detected a few times. The chain links TRBV7-9 to TRBJ1-1, with D tentatively TRBD1 (5 bases). The CDR3 has 15 residues. V gave up 4 bases and J gave up 3 bases, with 15 bases separating them. The V gene's germline CDR1 is SEHNR and CDR2 FQNEAQ (reference sequence). CDR3 amino acids: CASSSPVMGDTEAFF. CDR3 bases: TGTGCCAGCAGCTCCCCTGTTATGGGGGACACTGAAGCTTTCTTT. Full variable domain (remainder filled in from reference TRBV7-9 and TRBJ1-1): DTGVSQNPRHKITKRGQNVTFRCDPISEHNRLYWYRQTLGQGPEFLTYFQNEAQLEKSRLLSDRFSAERPKGSFSTLEIQRTEQGDSAMYLCASSSPVMGDTEAFFGQGTRLTVV.

This clonotype was picked up a small number of times. The V and J genes are TRBV15 and TRBJ2-7; TRBD2 agrees at 7 bases. CDR3 length equals 16 residues. Germline V gene sequence: CDR1 LNHNV, CDR2 YYDKDF (reference sequence). The J segment lost 3 bases and the V segment lost 1 base, leaving 9 bases of the junction unmatched. This chain's CDR3 is CATSRAPSREDYEQYF. CDR3 DNA: TGTGCCACCAGCAGAGCCCCCTCCCGGGAGGACTACGAGCAGTACTTC. Filled out from reference TRBV15 and TRBJ2-7, the complete variable domain reads DAMVIQNPRYQVTQFGKPVTLSCSQTLNHNVMYWYQQKSSQAPKLLFHYYDKDFNNEADTPDNFQSRRPNTSFCFLDIRSPGLGDTAMYLCATSRAPSREDYEQYFGPGTRLTVT.

J is TRBJ2-5 and V is TRBV20-1; TRBD2 matches 9 bases. CDR1 is DFQATT, CDR2 SNEGSKA, per germline (reference sequence). The junction had 3 bases not matched to a gene; V was cut back by 3 bases and J by 4 bases. There are 13 residues in the CDR3. The CDR3 DNA follows: TGCAGTGCTAGGCAACTAGCGGGAGAGACCCAGTACTTC. Translated: CSARQLAGETQYF.

This clonotype was seen ten or more times. V usage is TRBV28 and J usage is TRBJ1-1; 8 positions agree with TRBD1. The CDR3 is 13 amino acids. Germline CDR1 MDHEN, CDR2 SYDVKM. Trimming removed 7 bases from V and 6 bases from J; junction bases left unmatched: 7. Written as DNA, the CDR3 is TGTGCCAGCAACCGACAGGGGAGGTCTGAAGCTTTCTTT. Its protein product is CASNRQGRSEAFF.

In this sample, this clonotype turned up a few times. V and J are TRBV5-1 and TRBJ1-4; D might be TRBD1 (5 bases). This CDR3 comprises 14 residues. Trimming stripped 2 bases from V and 8 bases from J, with 13 bases between. Germline V gives CDR1 SGHRS, CDR2 YFSETQ. The DNA for the CDR3 is TGCGCCAGCAGCTTTGAGGGGTTGAGGGAAAAACTGTTTTTT. This encodes CASSFEGLREKLFF.

The chain uses TRBV28 and TRBJ1-1; perhaps TRBD1 as D (5 bases). V was trimmed by 5 bases and J by 4 bases, leaving 14 bases between them. CDR1 and CDR2 from the germline V gene are MDHEN and SYDVKM. The CDR3 runs 14 residues. This chain's CDR3 is CASSPRAAGTEAFF. The CDR3 bases are TGTGCCAGCAGTCCCAGGGCTGCGGGCACTGAAGCTTTCTTT.

This clonotype was seen ten or more times. The J gene is TRBJ2-7, the V gene TRBV28; a possible D gene is TRBD1 (6 bases). Trimming stripped 6 bases from V and 1 base from J, with 16 bases between. Per germline, CDR1 MDHEN and CDR2 SYDVKM. There are 15 residues in the CDR3. The CDR3 region is CASSPHEGGSYEQYF. The CDR3 coding sequence is TGTGCCAGCAGCCCACATGAAGGGGGATCCTACGAGCAGTACTTC.

There are many counts of this clonotype. V gene TRBV6-2 or TRBV6-3 combines with J gene TRBJ2-7; D is ambiguous. The length of the CDR3 is 13 residues. V was shortened by 11 bases and J by 6 bases, with 20 bases between the two germline ends. Germline V lookup: CDR1 MNHEY, CDR2 SVGEGT. Here the CDR3 DNA reads TGTGCCGCCGGTGAACTCACGACGGGCGAGCAGTACTTC. Encoded protein: CAAGELTTGEQYF.

This rearrangement joins TRBV20-1 to TRBJ1-5, with D perhaps TRBD1 (5 bases). V was shortened by 2 bases and J by 1 base, with 15 bases between the two germline ends. The CDR3 runs 16 residues. Germline CDR1 DFQATT, CDR2 SNEGSKA (reference sequence). CDR3: CSARPPGTQSNQPQHF. In DNA, the CDR3 is TGCAGTGCTAGACCACCCGGGACCCAAAGCAATCAGCCCCAGCATTTT.

As concerns this clonotype: This could be a read error, since a much larger clone is one nucleotide away. V gene TRBV2 combines with J gene TRBJ1-6, with D perhaps TRBD1 (5 bases). Trimming left V 7 bases short and J 9 bases short, with 13 bases between. This CDR3 is 13 amino acids long. Germline V gene lookup returns CDR1 SNHLY and CDR2 FYNNEI. The CDR3 nucleotides are TGTGCCAGCAAACCCGACCAGGGTTCACCCCTCCACTTT. The encoded protein is CASKPDQGSPLHF.

The sample holds a few counts of this clonotype. The rearrangement joins TRBV6-6 to TRBJ2-1; D tentatively reads TRBD1 or TRBD2 (5 bases each). This CDR3 region has 15 residues. The germline CDR1 and CDR2 sequences are MNHNY and SVGAGI (reference sequence). V was clipped by 0 bases and J by 9 bases, with 15 bases between them. The CDR3 coding sequence is TGTGCCAGCAGTTACTCAAGGGGTACTAGGACTGAGCAGTTCTTC. It specifies CASSYSRGTRTEQFF.

This clonotype was recorded at least ten times. This chain joins TRBV6-1 and TRBJ2-2; the match to TRBD2 covers 14 bases. V trimming: 5 bases; J trimming: 8 bases; junction bases outside the gene matches: 19. CDR3 length: 20 residues. From germline, CDR1 is MNHNS and CDR2 SASEGT. The chain's CDR3 is CASSPRGLAGVMLIWGELFF. The CDR3 DNA is TGTGCCAGCAGTCCCCGGGGACTAGCGGGAGTCATGTTAATCTGGGGGGAGCTGTTTTTT.

At least ten counts were recorded for this clonotype. The chain carries TRBV11-3 and TRBJ1-1; D might be TRBD1 (5 bases). The germline V and J ends were trimmed by 6 bases and 9 bases, with 11 bases remaining between them. The CDR3 runs 11 residues. CDR1 is SGHNT, CDR2 YENEEA, per germline. This CDR3 reads CASSSGPQAFF. Written as DNA, the CDR3 is TGTGCCAGCAGTTCAGGGCCCCAAGCTTTCTTT.

This clonotype was seen only a few times. The chain combines TRBV12-3 or TRBV12-4 with TRBJ2-1, with TRBD1 matching over 9 bases. V trimming: 3 bases; J trimming: 10 bases; junction bases outside the gene matches: 7. The CDR3 is 14 residues long. CDR3 DNA: TGTGCCAGCAGTTTGGGGACAGGGAGAGGGGAGCAGTTCTTC. This codes for CASSLGTGRGEQFF.